These 17 T cell receptor beta chains were sequenced from one sample in a study of T cells in Graves' hyperthyroidism and ophthalmopathy. RNA transcripts gave rise to amplified TCR beta CDR3 regions. The primer set for the first-round RT-PCR of the TCR CDR3 was HTBI. TCRdb called the multiplex PCR reads again in MiXCR, with one record for every CDR3 protein. The data contain roughly 160,000 distinct CDR3 sequences, over 7.5% of them singletons. Specimen: blood. These receptors came from a woman under 30 with Graves' hyperthyroidism that later progressed to Graves' ophthalmopathy.

The chain uses TRBV15 and TRBJ1-4; a possible D gene is TRBD1 (5 bases). The CDR3 length is 15 residues. The ends were cut back, 0 bases at V and 5 bases at J, with 10 bases in the middle. Germline V gene data show CDR1 as LNHNV and CDR2 as YYDKDF (reference sequence). The CDR3 sequence: CATSRDKAGNEKLFF. CDR3 DNA: TGTGCCACCAGCAGAGATAAAGCAGGGAATGAAAAACTGTTTTTT.

This clonotype was detected ten times or more. The rearrangement uses TRBV6-1 and TRBJ1-5, with 9 nucleotides matching TRBD1. The CDR3 length is 14 residues. The V segment lost 7 bases and the J segment 5 bases; nucleotides outside the gene matches: 6. Germline CDR1 reads MNHNS; CDR2 reads SASEGT. The CDR3 nucleotides read TGTGCCAGCATTCTACAGGGGGCTGATCAGCCCCAGCATTTT. Its protein is CASILQGADQPQHF.

Of note for this clonotype: One base away lies a much larger clone, so this may be a sequencing read error. The chain combines TRBV29-1 with TRBJ1-2, with D possibly TRBD1 on 6 matching bases. The CDR3 totals 14 residues. Deletions cut 4 bases from V and 4 bases from J, with 16 bases between. CDR1 is SQVTM and CDR2 is ANQGSEA in the germline V gene. As DNA, the CDR3 is TGCAGCGTTGTGGCGTTAGGGGGTGGCTATGGCTACACCTTC. It codes for CSVVALGGGYGYTF.

This clonotype came up a few times. The rearrangement joins TRBV5-5 to TRBJ1-1; D remains unclear. The V gene lost 6 bases and the J gene lost 5 bases, with 17 bases spanning the gap. Germline assignment: CDR1 SGHKS and CDR2 YYEKEE (reference sequence). The CDR3 has 14 amino acids. This chain's CDR3 is CASIGGPLGTEAFF. The CDR3 DNA reads TGTGCCAGCATCGGCGGGCCTCTGGGTACTGAAGCTTTCTTT. Filled out from reference TRBV5-5 and TRBJ1-1, the complete variable domain reads DAGVTQSPTHLIKTRGQQVTLRCSPISGHKSVSWYQQVLGQGPQFIFQYYEKEERGRGNFPDRFSARQFPNYSSELNVNALLLGDSALYLCASIGGPLGTEAFFGQGTRLTVV.

This clonotype has a count of ten or more. The rearrangement links TRBV7-6 to TRBJ1-1; TRBD1 is a possible D gene (6 bases). Germline-derived CDR1 and CDR2 are SGHVS and FNYEAQ. The length of the CDR3 is 15 residues. Trimming pared 2 bases from V and 3 bases from J, leaving 13 bases between. CDR3 sequence (DNA): TGTGCCAGCAGCTTATTTTTGTCAGGGGACACTGAAGCTTTCTTT. Its protein product is CASSLFLSGDTEAFF.

This clonotype was seen at least ten times. The chain uses TRBV12-3 or TRBV12-4 and TRBJ1-1; D is uncertain. Trimming pared 6 bases from V and 1 base from J, leaving 9 bases between. CDR3 length: 13 amino acids. In DNA form, the CDR3 reads TGTGCCAGCAGCCGCCGATCGAACACTGAAGCTTTCTTT. Its translation: CASSRRSNTEAFF.

V is TRBV10-3 and J is TRBJ2-7; 10 nucleotides agree with TRBD1. Germline V lookup: CDR1 ENHRY, CDR2 SYGVKD. V was pared by 11 bases and J by 5 bases, with 12 bases of the junction left unmatched. This CDR3 comprises 14 residues. CDR3 DNA sequence: TGTGCCGTTAAACCCGGGACAGGGGTCCACGAGCAGTACTTC. As protein: CAVKPGTGVHEQYF.

This clonotype was recorded a few times. The chain carries TRBV9 and TRBJ2-3, with unresolved D. V was clipped by 0 bases and J by 2 bases, with 10 bases between them. Germline V gene data show CDR1 as SGDLS and CDR2 as YYNGEE. The CDR3 spans 15 residues. CDR3 sequence reads: CASSVDKGFTDTQYF. The DNA of the CDR3 is TGTGCCAGCAGCGTAGATAAGGGATTCACAGATACGCAGTATTTT.

This clonotype has ten or more counts. The chain carries TRBV6-2 or TRBV6-3 and TRBJ1-5; D is ambiguous. The CDR3 sequence is 14 residues long. V was pared by 2 bases and J by 5 bases, with 10 bases between. Germline-derived CDR1 and CDR2 are MNHEY and SVGEGT. DNA of the CDR3: TGTGCCAGCAGTTACGGGCGGCAAGATCAGCCCCAGCATTTT. Protein: CASSYGRQDQPQHF.

This clonotype was observed many times. The rearrangement uses TRBV30 and TRBJ1-6; tentatively, D is TRBD1 (6 bases). Per germline, CDR1 GTSNPN and CDR2 SVGIG (reference sequence). V was clipped by 3 bases and J by 6 bases, with 12 bases between them. The CDR3 spans 14 residues. As DNA, the CDR3 is TGTGCCTGGAGCGGACAGACCCTTAATTCACCCCTCCACTTT. Amino acids: CAWSGQTLNSPLHF.

Many counts were recorded for this clonotype. V usage is TRBV2 and J usage is TRBJ2-1, with 8 bases matching TRBD2. The CDR3 runs 18 residues. V lost 4 bases and J lost 0; bases outside the gene matches: 11. CDR1 and CDR2 from the germline V gene are SNHLY and FYNNEI. This CDR3 reads CASSANRGTRSSYNEQFF. The CDR3 region has the DNA TGTGCCAGCAGTGCCAATCGAGGGACTAGGAGCTCCTACAATGAGCAGTTCTTC. The full variable domain, its missing parts supplied by reference TRBV2 and TRBJ2-1, is EPEVTQTPSHQVTQMGQEVILRCVPISNHLYFYWYRQILGQKVEFLVSFYNNEISEKSEIFDDQFSVERPDGSNFTLKIRSTKLEDSAMYFCASSANRGTRSSYNEQFFGPGTRLTVL.

For this clonotype: A read error may be the cause here, since a much bigger clone is one base away. The rearrangement uses TRBV12-3 or TRBV12-4 and TRBJ1-1, with TRBD1 as a possible D gene (5 bases). Trimming removed 7 bases from V and 6 bases from J, with 18 bases in between. This CDR3 is 14 amino acids long. CDR3 amino acids: CASTHSDGGSEAFF. CDR3 sequence (DNA): TGTGCCAGCACCCACAGCGACGGGGGGTCTGAAGCTTTCTTT.

This clonotype occurred once. The V and J genes are TRBV5-1 and TRBJ2-6; D perhaps matches TRBD2 (7 bases). This CDR3 has 16 amino acids. Looked up from germline, CDR1 is SGHRS and CDR2 is YFSETQ. Between the trimmed V and J ends, which lost 4 bases and 1 base, there was a span of 12 bases. CDR3 loop: CASSPRGGSGANVLTF. For the CDR3, the DNA is TGCGCCAGCAGCCCGAGGGGGGGGTCTGGGGCCAACGTCCTGACTTTC.

This clonotype was seen many times. CDR3 DNA sequence: TGTGCCAGCAATAGTGGGACACTCACTGAAGCTTTCTTT. It translates to CASNSGTLTEAFF. The chain uses TRBV6-1 and TRBJ1-1, with D perhaps matching TRBD1 (6 bases). Germline CDR1 reads MNHNS; CDR2 reads SASEGT. The CDR3 has 13 residues. Trimming removed 7 bases at V and 4 bases at J, with 13 bases between.

This clonotype was recorded at least ten times. The chain has TRBV28 and TRBJ1-1; D is ambiguous. Germline V gene data show CDR1 as MDHEN and CDR2 as SYDVKM. The CDR3 covers 15 residues. Trimming pared 1 base from V and 1 base from J, leaving 10 bases between. The CDR3 region has the DNA TGTGCCAGCAGTTTATTTCGCAGTTGGAACACTGAAGCTTTCTTT. It codes for CASSLFRSWNTEAFF.

V and J are TRBV9 and TRBJ2-3; TRBD2 might be the D (5 bases). V lost 1 base and J 3 bases, leaving 15 bases between the germline ends. Germline values: CDR1 SGDLS, CDR2 YYNGEE. The CDR3 has 16 residues. DNA for the CDR3: TGTGCCAGCAGCGTAAACAGCGGCCCCAGAACAGATACGCAGTATTTT. Amino acid sequence: CASSVNSGPRTDTQYF.

The chain carries TRBV20-1 and TRBJ1-4; tentatively, D is TRBD1 (6 bases). Germline V CDR1 and CDR2: DFQATT, SNEGSKA (reference sequence). V gave up 0 bases and J gave up 5 bases, with 13 bases separating them. The CDR3 is made up of 15 amino acids. The CDR3 DNA sequence: TGCAGTGCTAGAGATATAACAGGGATGAATGAAAAACTGTTTTTT. It yields the protein CSARDITGMNEKLFF.